This T cell receptor (beta chain) was retrieved from a study of T cells after yellow fever vaccination. Study-wide points: Peak timing came faster in the weaker secondary response, day 5 versus 15. A minor fraction of clonotypes spanned both CD4 and CD8 compartments.

TCRdb fed the 5' RACE reads into MiXCR, producing one record per CDR3 protein. The table shows 400,000 to 650,000 distinct CDR3 sequences, with just over 20% occurring only once. On this clonotype itself: The target antigen is unknown.

CDR1 is MNHEY and CDR2 is SVGEGT in the germline V gene. The CDR3 runs 16 residues. The V end lost 5 bases, the J end lost 2 bases, and 17 bases lay between the germline ends. The input for sequencing was PBMCs, taken approximately 22 days after the first yellow fever vaccination. The source is a man aged 18-30 years who received the YFV17D yellow fever vaccine. V and J are TRBV6-2 or TRBV6-3 and TRBJ2-3; D gene unclear. This CDR3 reads CASSQTANPFTDTQYF. The CDR3 bases are TGTGCCAGCAGTCAAACAGCAAACCCATTCACAGATACGCAGTATTTT.